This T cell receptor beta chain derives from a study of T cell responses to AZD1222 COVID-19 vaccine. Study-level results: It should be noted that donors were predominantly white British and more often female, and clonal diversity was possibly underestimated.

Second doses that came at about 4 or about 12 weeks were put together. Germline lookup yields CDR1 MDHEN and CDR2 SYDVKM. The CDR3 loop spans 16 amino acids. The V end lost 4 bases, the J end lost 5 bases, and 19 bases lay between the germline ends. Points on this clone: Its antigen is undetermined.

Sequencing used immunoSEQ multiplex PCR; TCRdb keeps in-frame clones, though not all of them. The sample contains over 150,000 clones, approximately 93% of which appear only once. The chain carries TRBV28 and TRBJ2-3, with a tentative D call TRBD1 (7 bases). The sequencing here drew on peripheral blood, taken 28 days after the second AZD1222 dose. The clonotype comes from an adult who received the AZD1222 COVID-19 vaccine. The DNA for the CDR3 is TGTGCCAGCAGTTCCCCCACGGCAGGGGGGATAGATACGCAGTATTTT. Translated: CASSSPTAGGIDTQYF. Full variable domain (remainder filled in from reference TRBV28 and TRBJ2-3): DVKVTQSSRYLVKRTGEKVFLECVQDMDHENMFWYRQDPGLGLRLIYFSYDVKMKEKGDIPEGYSVSREKKERFSLILESASTNQTSMYLCASSSPTAGGIDTQYFGPGTRLTVL.